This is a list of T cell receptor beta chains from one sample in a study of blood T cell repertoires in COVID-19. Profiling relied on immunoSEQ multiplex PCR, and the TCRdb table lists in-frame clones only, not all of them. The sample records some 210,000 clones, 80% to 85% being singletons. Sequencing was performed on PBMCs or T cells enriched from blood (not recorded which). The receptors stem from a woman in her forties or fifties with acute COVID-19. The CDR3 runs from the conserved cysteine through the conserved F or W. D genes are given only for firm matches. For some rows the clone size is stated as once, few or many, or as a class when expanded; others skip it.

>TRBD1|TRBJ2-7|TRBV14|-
CASSRIGTASYEQYF
TGTGCCAGCAGCCGGATCGGGACAGCGTCCTACGAGCAGTACTTC
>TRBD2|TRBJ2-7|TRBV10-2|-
CASSEAGGRGYEQYF
TGCGCCAGCAGTGAGGCCGGCGGGAGGGGATACGAGCAGTACTTC
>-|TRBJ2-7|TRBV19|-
CASSIASRAVRSYEQYF
TGTGCCAGTAGTATAGCAAGTCGAGCGGTTCGCTCCTACGAGCAGTACTTC
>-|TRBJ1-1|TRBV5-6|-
CASSSEGAGASRAFF
TGTGCCAGCAGCTCTGAAGGGGCTGGGGCAAGCCGGGCTTTCTTT
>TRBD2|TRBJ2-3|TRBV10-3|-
CASLAGGAADTQYF
TGTGCCAGTTTAGCCGGGGGGGCCGCAGATACGCAGTATTTT
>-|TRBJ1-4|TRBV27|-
CASSLSGGEVANEKLFF
TGTGCCAGCAGTTTATCGGGGGGGGAGGTGGCTAATGAAAAACTGTTTTTT
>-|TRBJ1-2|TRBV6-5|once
CASSYRTGAPSYTF
TGTGCCAGCAGCTACCGTACAGGCGCCCCTAGCTACACCTTC
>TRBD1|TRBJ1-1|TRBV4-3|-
CASSQAGTGGPNTEAFF
TGCGCCAGCAGCCAAGCGGGGACAGGGGGCCCGAACACTGAAGCTTTCTTT
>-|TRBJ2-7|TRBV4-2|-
CASSQRVESYEQYF
TGTGCCAGCAGCCAACGGGTAGAGTCTTACGAGCAGTACTTC
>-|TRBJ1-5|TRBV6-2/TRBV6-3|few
CASSYGRPGPQHF
TGTGCCAGCAGTTATGGTCGGCCGGGGCCCCAGCATTTT
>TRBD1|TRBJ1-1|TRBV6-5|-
CASAVAGTANTEAFF
TGTGCCAGCGCTGTGGCCGGGACAGCGAACACTGAAGCTTTCTTT
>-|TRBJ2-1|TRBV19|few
CASSGMGGYNEQFF
TGTGCCAGTAGTGGAATGGGGGGATACAATGAGCAGTTCTTC
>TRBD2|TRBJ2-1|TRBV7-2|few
CASSYQRGSYNEQFF
TGTGCCAGCAGCTACCAGCGGGGCTCTTACAATGAGCAGTTCTTC
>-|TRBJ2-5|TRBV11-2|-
CASRGDSPKETQYF
TGTGCCAGCCGAGGGGACTCGCCCAAAGAGACCCAGTACTTC
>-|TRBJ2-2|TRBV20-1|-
CSASSPNTGELFF
TGCAGTGCTAGTAGCCCGAACACCGGGGAGCTGTTTTTT
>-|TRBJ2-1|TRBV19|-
CASSPPNLPSMRQFF
TGTGCCAGTAGTCCTCCAAACCTCCCCTCAATGCGGCAGTTCTTC
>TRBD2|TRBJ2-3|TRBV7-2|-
CASIPTSGSTDTQYF
TGTGCCAGCATCCCGACTAGCGGAAGCACAGATACGCAGTATTTT
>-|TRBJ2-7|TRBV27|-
CASSLFGQKSSYEQYF
TGTGCCAGCAGTTTATTTGGGCAGAAAAGCTCCTACGAGCAGTACTTC
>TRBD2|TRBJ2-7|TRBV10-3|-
CAISRGPTSGSTYEQYF
TGTGCCATCAGCCGAGGGCCCACTAGCGGGAGCACCTACGAGCAGTACTTC
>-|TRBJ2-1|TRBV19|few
CASSMFFGGDNEQFF
TGTGCCAGTAGTATGTTTTTCGGGGGTGACAATGAGCAGTTCTTC
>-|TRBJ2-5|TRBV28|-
CASSLPDNYETQYF
TGTGCCAGCAGTTTGCCTGACAATTATGAGACCCAGTACTTC
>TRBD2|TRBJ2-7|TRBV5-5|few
CASSPRAGVAYEQYF
TGTGCCAGCAGCCCGAGAGCGGGAGTCGCCTACGAGCAGTACTTC
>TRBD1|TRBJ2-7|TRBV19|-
CAAGTGLRYEQYF
TGTGCCGCCGGGACAGGACTACGCTACGAGCAGTACTTC
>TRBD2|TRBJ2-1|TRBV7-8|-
CASSLGTSPLNEQFF
TGTGCCAGCAGCCTGGGGACTAGTCCTCTTAATGAGCAGTTCTTC
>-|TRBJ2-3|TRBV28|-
CASNPPGASNTDTQYF
TGTGCCAGCAATCCTCCAGGGGCATCCAACACAGATACGCAGTATTTT
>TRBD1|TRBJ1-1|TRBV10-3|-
CAISDSGQSNTEAFF
TGTGCCATCAGTGACTCGGGACAGTCGAACACTGAAGCTTTCTTT
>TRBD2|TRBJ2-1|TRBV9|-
CASSYTLRERNEQFF
TGTGCCAGCAGCTATACCCTGCGGGAGCGTAATGAGCAGTTCTTC
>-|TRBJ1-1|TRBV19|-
CASTADRLNTEAFF
TGTGCCAGTACCGCGGACAGACTTAACACTGAAGCTTTCTTT
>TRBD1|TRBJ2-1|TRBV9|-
CASSVGQGAYNEQFF
TGTGCCAGCAGCGTAGGACAGGGCGCCTACAATGAGCAGTTCTTC